The next 9 T cell receptor beta chains were all read from a single sample in a study of molecular identifiers for immune sequencing clone quantification. TCRdb processed the PCR reads anew with MiXCR; each CDR3 protein has one entry. The profile shows under 600,000 distinct CDR3 sequences, over 20% of them singletons. Sequenced sample: naive CD8+ T cells from blood, with Jurkat cell RNA spiked in. Subset described: FACS-sorted CD8+CD4-CCR7+CD45RA+ naive T cells. These receptors were collected from a human donor in good health. Some libraries in this study had Jurkat cell RNA spiked in.

There are many counts of this clonotype. The rearrangement links TRBV5-1 to TRBJ1-1; D is possibly TRBD1 (5 bases). Germline V CDR1 and CDR2: SGHRS, YFSETQ. The CDR3 runs 14 residues. Trimming cost V 0 bases and J 1 base, with 7 bases left between them. The CDR3 bases are TGCGCCAGCAGCTTGGAGGGGACGAACACTGAAGCTTTCTTT. It codes for CASSLEGTNTEAFF. The whole variable domain, filled in from reference TRBV5-1 and TRBJ1-1, reads KAGVTQTPRYLIKTRGQQVTLSCSPISGHRSVSWYQQTPGQGLQFLFEYFSETQRNKGNFPGRFSGRQFSNSRSEMNVSTLELGDSALYLCASSLEGTNTEAFFGQGTRLTVV.

Turning to this clonotype: The junction departs from the called germline gene at one end, perhaps through a read error. The chain combines TRBV13 with TRBJ1-4, with D perhaps matching TRBD1 (5 bases). Germline V CDR1 and CDR2: PRHDT, FYEKMQ (reference sequence). The CDR3 totals 13 residues. The CDR3 DNA sequence: TGTGCCAGCAGCTTGTGGGGGGATGAAAAACTGCTTTTT. Translation gives CASSLWGDEKLLF.

This clonotype turned up a few times. The chain has TRBV13 and TRBJ2-5, with TRBD2 matching over 8 bases. This CDR3 has 16 residues. The V and J ends lost 1 base and 2 bases, in that order; junction bases with no gene match: 6. Germline V CDR1 and CDR2: PRHDT, FYEKMQ (reference sequence). The CDR3 reads CASSLVGSGIQETQYF. The CDR3 DNA sequence: TGTGCCAGCAGCTTAGTTGGTAGCGGGATACAAGAGACCCAGTACTTC.

The CDR3 spells CAWSPQGSTGELFF. CDR3 DNA sequence: TGTGCCTGGAGTCCACAGGGTTCCACCGGGGAGCTGTTTTTT. This chain links TRBV30 with TRBJ2-2; D might be TRBD1 (6 bases). The V and J ends lost 2 bases and 4 bases respectively, with 11 bases between them. Germline CDR1 is GTSNPN and CDR2 is SVGIG (reference sequence). The CDR3 covers 14 residues.

The V call is TRBV4-3, the J call TRBJ1-5, with D possibly being TRBD1 (6 bases). V lost 1 base to trimming and J lost 7 bases, with 11 bases between them. This CDR3 is built from 14 residues. Germline values: CDR1 LGHNA, CDR2 YSLEER. In DNA, the CDR3 is TGCGCCAGCAGCCAAGGGACAGCACACCAGCCCCAGCATTTT. This gives the protein CASSQGTAHQPQHF.

This clonotype showed up many times. The V call is TRBV29-1, the J call TRBJ1-1; 9 nucleotides line up with TRBD1. The CDR3 totals 15 residues. Germline V gene sequence: CDR1 SQVTM, CDR2 ANQGSEA. The V segment lost 5 bases and the J segment 6 bases; nucleotides outside the gene matches: 13. This CDR3 is CSVLGQGRGVPEAFF. In DNA form, the CDR3 reads TGCAGCGTTTTGGGACAGGGACGGGGTGTCCCTGAAGCTTTCTTT. Looking up the rest from reference TRBV29-1 and TRBJ1-1 gives the full variable domain: SAVISQKPSRDICQRGTSLTIQCQVDSQVTMMFWYRQQPGQSLTLIATANQGSEATYESGFVIDKFPISRPNLTFSTLTVSNMSPEDSSIYLCSVLGQGRGVPEAFFGQGTRLTVV.

This clonotype came up a few times. The rearrangement links TRBV11-2 to TRBJ2-7; 8 positions agree with TRBD2. Germline values: CDR1 SGHAT, CDR2 FQNNGV. The ends lost 0 bases at V and 0 bases at J; junction bases unmatched: 10. The CDR3 is 18 amino acids. CDR3 DNA sequence: TGTGCCAGCAGCTTAGATCTCGGCGGGGGGCTGTTCTCCTACGAGCAGTACTTC. Its protein is CASSLDLGGGLFSYEQYF.

This clonotype was counted at least ten times. The V and J genes are TRBV27 and TRBJ1-1, with unresolved D. With 7 bases removed from V and 4 bases from J, the gap between germline ends came to 10 bases. This CDR3 comprises 12 residues. Germline lookup yields CDR1 MNHEY and CDR2 SMNVEV (reference sequence). CDR3: CASKEGATEAFF. In DNA, the CDR3 is TGTGCCAGCAAGGAGGGAGCCACTGAAGCTTTCTTT.

This clonotype has just a few counts. This chain connects TRBV7-9 to TRBJ2-1, with TRBD1 identical over 8 bases. The trim removed 4 bases at V and 8 bases at J, leaving 4 bases unmatched. From germline, CDR1 is SEHNR and CDR2 FQNEAQ (reference sequence). The CDR3 consists of 13 residues. The CDR3 loop is CASSWTGWHEQFF. As DNA, the CDR3 is TGTGCCAGCAGCTGGACAGGGTGGCATGAGCAGTTCTTC.